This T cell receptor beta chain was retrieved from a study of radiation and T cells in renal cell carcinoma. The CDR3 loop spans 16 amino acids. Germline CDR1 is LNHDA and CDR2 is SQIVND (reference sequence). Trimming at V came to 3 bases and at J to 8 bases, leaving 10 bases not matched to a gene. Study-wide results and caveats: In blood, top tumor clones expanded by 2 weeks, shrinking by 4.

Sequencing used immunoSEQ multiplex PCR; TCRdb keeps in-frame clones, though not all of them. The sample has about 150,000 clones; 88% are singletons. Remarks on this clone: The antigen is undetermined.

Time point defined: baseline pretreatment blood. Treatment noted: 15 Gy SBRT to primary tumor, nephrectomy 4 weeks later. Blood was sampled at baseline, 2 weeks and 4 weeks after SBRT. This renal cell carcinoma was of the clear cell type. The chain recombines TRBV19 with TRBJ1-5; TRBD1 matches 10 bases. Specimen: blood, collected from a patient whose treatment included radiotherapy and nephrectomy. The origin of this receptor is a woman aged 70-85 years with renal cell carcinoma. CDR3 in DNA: TGTGCCAGTAGTATTCTTCTGGGACAGGGGTTAGAGCCCCAGCATTTT. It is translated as CASSILLGQGLEPQHF.